This T cell receptor beta chain was recovered during a study of blood T cell repertoires in COVID-19 (dated by TCRdb to 2018 to 2020). Study-wide context: Samples covering the acute and convalescent phases of COVID-19 were provided by collaborators in the United States, Italy and Spain. The material from the prospective study consisted of cDNA or gDNA derived from T cells, B-cell-depleted T cells, or PBMCs. Subjects who had been exposed to COVID-19, were actively infected with it, or had recovered from it provided the deeply sampled blood TCRbeta repertoires that made up the dataset. The repertoires were made available in a free public database intended to serve as a resource for research on the immune response to SARS-CoV-2. The samples were drawn from two sources: the first 160 participants of the ongoing ImmuneRACE study, and fewer than 1,500 subjects contributed by 6 global collaborators. A de-identified subject ID, COVID-19 status, age in years and sex were almost always included in the sample metadata. HLA class I and class II types, where available, came from metadata supplied by the sample provider rather than from assay-based typing.

TCRbeta CDR3 regions were amplified from genomic DNA by means of the immunoSEQ Assay, a bias-controlled multiplex PCR. The study's own analysis went as follows. The number of nucleated cells in each sample was estimated from the amplification of reference gene primers within the assay. Sequence reads were collapsed and filtered to measure the absolute abundance of every unique TCRbeta CDR3 rearrangement. Productive Simpson clonality was computed per sample as the square root of Simpson's diversity index over productive rearrangements. TCRdb limited this immuneACCESS table to in-frame rearrangements with V and J called. A share of clones is missing; checked studies link under half to unresolved V genes, and the rest is unexplained. That table is the source of V, J and clone size, and D and trimming were worked out from the DNA. For this sample the table gives approximately 32,000 clones, of which over 75% were detected only once. The ten most abundant clones make up about 14% of the sample.

Turning to this clone: Its cognate antigen has yet to be identified. Within one base of it there is no much larger clone, and no base qualities were kept.

Whole blood was collected in K2EDTA tubes by collaborating institutions according to the institutions' own protocols. For TCRbeta analysis, collaborators shipped samples as frozen whole blood, isolated PBMCs, or DNA extracted from either of those sample types. What the study reported, not specific to this receptor: The amount of clinical and demographic metadata varied by source and participant and was provided uncurated.

A distance of 6 bases separates the germline ends of V and J, which lose 2 bases and 4 bases respectively. From its cysteine to its phenylalanine, the CDR3 spans 13 amino acids. The CDR3 DNA has 39 bases and is translated from base 1. Reading the germline V gene gives CDR1 MNHEY and CDR2 SVGAGI. The chain links TRBV6-5 with TRBJ2-1; the D segment cannot be called with confidence. The TCR originated in a man aged 55 to 70 with active COVID-19. Sequencing input: peripheral blood. CDR3 region: CASSYGGYNEQFF. The DNA sequence follows: TGTGCCAGCAGTTACGGCGGTTACAATGAGCAGTTCTTC.